What follows are 27 T cell receptor beta chains derived from one specimen sequenced in a study of shared clonotypes between healthy human individuals. Sequencing was performed with immunoSEQ multiplex PCR; in TCRdb, only in-frame clones are kept and a portion is missing. The repertoire has fewer than 850,000 clones, around 91% of them found once; the top ten carry roughly 36%. Sequenced sample: memory CD8+ T cells from PBMCs. Documented subset: CD45RO+ cells pooled with CCR7-negative TemRA cells. These receptors came from a man in his late teens or twenties in good health. Some clones in this sample may be carry-over from other donors' samples.

This chain connects TRBV7-8 to TRBJ2-1; weak D call: TRBD2 (6 bases). The CDR3 loop spans 17 amino acids. Per germline, CDR1 SGHVS and CDR2 FQNEAQ. With 3 bases removed from V and 5 bases from J, the gap between germline ends came to 20 bases. DNA for the CDR3: TGTGCCAGCAGCTTGCTCCCAACGGCGGGGTGGAACAATGAGCAGTTCTTC. This encodes CASSLLPTAGWNNEQFF.

The chain carries TRBV5-6 and TRBJ1-2; D perhaps matches TRBD1 (5 bases). Per germline, CDR1 SGHDT and CDR2 YYEEEE. V was cut by 0 bases and J by 4 bases, with 10 bases left in between. The CDR3 has 14 residues. The CDR3 DNA is TGTGCCAGCAGCTTGGTGGCAGACAGCTATGGCTACACCTTC. Its translation is CASSLVADSYGYTF.

V and J are TRBV29-1 and TRBJ2-1; TRBD1 matches 8 bases. The CDR3 runs 14 residues. CDR1 and CDR2 from the germline V gene are SQVTM and ANQGSEA. The V and J ends lost 4 bases and 4 bases, in that order; junction bases with no gene match: 6. The CDR3 loop reads CSVVATGVYNEQFF. The CDR3 DNA reads TGCAGCGTTGTAGCGACAGGGGTTTACAATGAGCAGTTCTTC.

The chain links TRBV4-1 to TRBJ2-5, with D maybe TRBD1 (6 bases). Germline CDR1 MGHRA, CDR2 YSYEKL. The CDR3 is made up of 15 amino acids. Trimming pared 4 bases from V and 5 bases from J, leaving 17 bases between. This CDR3 is CASSLSRGRGETQYF. For the CDR3, the DNA is TGCGCCAGCAGCCTAAGCAGGGGCAGAGGGGAGACCCAGTACTTC.

The rearrangement links TRBV2 to TRBJ2-5; 9 bases fit TRBD2. CDR1 is SNHLY and CDR2 is FYNNEI in the germline V gene. V was clipped by 0 bases and J by 5 bases; unmatched bases: 7. CDR3 size: 16 residues. This chain's CDR3 is CASSEASLAGVETQYF. The CDR3, as DNA: TGTGCCAGCAGTGAAGCCTCACTAGCGGGCGTTGAGACCCAGTACTTC.

This clone appeared a single time. The gene calls are TRBV7-6 and TRBJ2-3; D gene uncertain. The CDR3 sequence is 14 residues long. V lost 1 base, J lost 2 bases, and 7 bases lay in between. Germline V gives CDR1 SGHVS, CDR2 FNYEAQ. The CDR3 nucleotides read TGTGCCAGCAGCTTAGTGGAAACCACAGATACGCAGTATTTT. The encoded protein is CASSLVETTDTQYF.

This sequence joins TRBV16 and TRBJ1-2; 7 bases agree with TRBD1. From germline, CDR1 is KGHSY and CDR2 FQNENV. Trimming at V came to 0 bases and at J to 0 bases, leaving 4 bases not matched to a gene. The CDR3 is 16 residues long. The CDR3: CASSQSRTGSNYGYTF. CDR3 sequence (DNA): TGTGCCAGCAGCCAATCTAGGACAGGTTCTAACTATGGCTACACCTTC.

The chain recombines TRBV16 with TRBJ2-7; D could derive from TRBD1 or TRBD2 (5 bases each). Trimming removed 6 bases at V and 6 bases at J, with 21 bases between. The CDR3 contains 15 residues. CDR1 and CDR2 (germline): KGHSY, FQNENV. The CDR3 here is CASSPIGTATGEQYF. For the CDR3, the DNA is TGTGCCAGCAGTCCTATCGGGACCGCTACGGGCGAGCAGTACTTC.

The J gene is TRBJ1-1, the V gene TRBV6-5; D is uncertain. Germline V lookup: CDR1 MNHEY, CDR2 SVGAGI. This CDR3 region has 13 residues. Trimming removed 5 bases at V and 1 base at J, with 8 bases between. CDR3: CASSLSQNTEAFF. The CDR3 DNA is TGTGCCAGCAGTCTCAGCCAGAACACTGAAGCTTTCTTT.

The chain uses TRBV29-1 and TRBJ2-7; D ambiguous. The germline CDR1 and CDR2 sequences are SQVTM and ANQGSEA. Trimming shortened V by 1 base and J by 8 bases, and 12 bases separated the two germline ends. The CDR3 is made up of 12 amino acids. The CDR3 is CSVEGPKSQQYF. The CDR3 DNA reads TGCAGCGTTGAAGGCCCAAAATCCCAGCAGTACTTC.

The chain joins TRBV9 to TRBJ2-3, with D unresolved. V was cut by 5 bases and J by 0 bases, with 10 bases left in between. The length of the CDR3 is 14 residues. Per the germline V gene, CDR1 is SGDLS and CDR2 is YYNGEE. The CDR3 sequence: CASRGKSSTDTQYF. The CDR3, as DNA: TGTGCCAGCAGGGGGAAGTCTAGCACAGATACGCAGTATTTT.

The rearrangement links TRBV15 to TRBJ1-4; a weak D match, TRBD1 (5 bases). CDR1 LNHNV and CDR2 YYDKDF come from the germline V gene (reference sequence). V lost 4 bases and J lost 3, with 18 bases in between. This CDR3 has 17 residues. CDR3 nucleotides: TGTGCCACCAGCAACCTGGGGGTTCTGACGGCTAATGAAAAACTGTTTTTT. Translating it yields CATSNLGVLTANEKLFF.

The V and J genes are TRBV4-3 and TRBJ2-1, with 9 bases identical to TRBD1. V lost 1 base and J lost 7; bases outside the gene matches: 5. The V gene's germline CDR1 is LGHNA and CDR2 YSLEER. The CDR3 totals 15 residues. CDR3 sequence (DNA): TGCGCCAGCAGCCAAGGCACAGGGGGCAAAAATGAGCAGTTCTTC. This sequence encodes CASSQGTGGKNEQFF.

CDR3 in amino acids: CASSASGRLTDTQYF. DNA for the CDR3: TGTGCCAGCAGCGCTAGCGGGAGACTCACAGATACGCAGTATTTT. V usage is TRBV7-3 and J usage is TRBJ2-3; 10 bases are shared with TRBD2. CDR3 length: 15 amino acids. V lost 5 bases and J lost 2; bases outside the gene matches: 4. Germline V gene data show CDR1 as SGHTA and CDR2 as FQGTGA. The whole variable domain, filled in from reference TRBV7-3 and TRBJ2-3, reads GAGVSQTPSNKVTEKGKYVELRCDPISGHTALYWYRQSLGQGPEFLIYFQGTGAADDSGLPNDRFFAVRPEGSVSTLKIQRTERGDSAVYLCASSASGRLTDTQYFGPGTRLTVL.

This chain connects TRBV7-3 to TRBJ2-1; 12 nucleotides line up with TRBD1. Germline trimming cut 5 bases from V and 5 bases from J; bases unmatched to any gene: 7. The CDR3 is 16 residues long. CDR1 is SGHTA, CDR2 FQGTGA, per germline. The CDR3 nucleotides read TGTGCCAGCAGCCAAGGGACAGGGGGCTACCACAATGAGCAGTTCTTC. Translation gives CASSQGTGGYHNEQFF. The full variable domain, rest sourced from reference TRBV7-3 and TRBJ2-1, is GAGVSQTPSNKVTEKGKYVELRCDPISGHTALYWYRQSLGQGPEFLIYFQGTGAADDSGLPNDRFFAVRPEGSVSTLKIQRTERGDSAVYLCASSQGTGGYHNEQFFGPGTRLTVL.

The gene calls are TRBV19 and TRBJ2-1, with TRBD2 matching 7 bases. CDR3 length: 14 residues. Germline CDR1 is LNHDA and CDR2 is SQIVND (reference sequence). J gave up 8 bases and V 1 base, and 5 bases lay outside the gene matches. The CDR3: CASSIAREGYEQFF. The CDR3 DNA reads as TGTGCCAGTAGTATAGCTAGGGAGGGGTATGAGCAGTTCTTC.

The chain uses TRBV13 and TRBJ2-2; no firm D call. CDR3 length: 14 residues. In germline, CDR1 is PRHDT, CDR2 FYEKMQ (reference sequence). V lost 5 bases to trimming and J lost 0 bases, with 7 bases between them. CDR3 sequence reads: CASSPFPNTGELFF. The CDR3 DNA reads TGTGCCAGCAGCCCCTTCCCGAACACCGGGGAGCTGTTTTTT.

This sequence joins TRBV12-5 and TRBJ1-1; D might be TRBD1 (5 bases). Germline lookup yields CDR1 LGHNT and CDR2 FRNRAP. Trimming stripped 7 bases from V and 0 bases from J, with 15 bases between. The CDR3 sequence is 15 residues long. The CDR3 coding sequence is TGTGCTAGTGACTCGGGGCAGCTAATGAACACTGAAGCTTTCTTT. Amino acids: CASDSGQLMNTEAFF.

As for this clone: At the DNA level, this CDR3 is encoded by other sequences in the same sample as well. The rearrangement uses TRBV7-2 and TRBJ2-2; tentatively, D is TRBD1 or TRBD2 (6 bases each). The germline V gene encodes CDR1 SGHTA and CDR2 FQGNSA. Between the trimmed V and J ends, which lost 1 base and 7 bases, there was a span of 10 bases. CDR3 length equals 14 residues. The CDR3 spells CASSLVGGSGELFF. CDR3 coding DNA: TGTGCCAGCAGCTTAGTAGGGGGGAGCGGGGAGCTGTTTTTT.

The chain joins TRBV19 to TRBJ2-2; no firm D call. V lost 3 bases to trimming and J lost 6 bases, with 2 bases between them. Germline CDR1 is LNHDA and CDR2 is SQIVND (reference sequence). The CDR3 length is 11 residues. CDR3 nucleotide sequence: TGTGCCAGTAGTATGGCCGGGGAGCTGTTTTTT. Translated: CASSMAGELFF.

The chain has TRBV27 and TRBJ2-1; the D is unclear. Trimming took off 0 bases at V and 2 bases at J, with 14 bases between the two ends. Germline V gives CDR1 MNHEY, CDR2 SMNVEV (reference sequence). CDR3 length: 17 residues. The chain's CDR3 is CASSLSPQGIPYNEQFF. The CDR3 DNA reads TGTGCCAGCAGTTTATCGCCCCAAGGGATTCCCTACAATGAGCAGTTCTTC.

The chain uses TRBV28 and TRBJ1-2, with D perhaps TRBD1 (5 bases). Germline loops: CDR1 MDHEN, CDR2 SYDVKM. V lost 5 bases and J lost 6, with 16 bases in between. This CDR3 has 14 amino acids. The CDR3 loop reads CASSTDPPGNGYTF. CDR3 in DNA: TGTGCCAGCAGTACCGATCCGCCAGGGAATGGCTACACCTTC.

The V call is TRBV5-6, the J call TRBJ2-1; no firm D call. Per germline, CDR1 SGHDT and CDR2 YYEEEE. The V and J ends lost 6 bases and 6 bases respectively, with 10 bases between them. The CDR3 totals 12 residues. The DNA for the CDR3 is TGTGCCAGCACCGCACCGACCAATGAGCAGTTCTTC. As protein: CASTAPTNEQFF.

The rearrangement uses TRBV7-9 and TRBJ1-6; no reliable D call. This CDR3 spans 14 amino acids. Trimming removed 5 bases at V and 3 bases at J, with 8 bases between. Germline values: CDR1 SEHNR, CDR2 FQNEAQ (reference sequence). The CDR3 spells CASSRTDYNSPLHF. CDR3 in DNA: TGTGCCAGCAGCCGGACGGACTATAATTCACCCCTCCACTTT.

This chain connects TRBV7-8 to TRBJ2-5; the D gene is possibly TRBD1 (6 bases). This CDR3 comprises 16 residues. The V end was cut by 5 bases, the J end by 2 bases, with 18 bases between. Germline CDR1 reads SGHVS; CDR2 reads FQNEAQ. In DNA form, the CDR3 reads TGTGCCAGCAGCCACCACAGGGCCGAAACGCAAGAGACCCAGTACTTC. It translates to CASSHHRAETQETQYF.

The chain combines TRBV2 with TRBJ2-7, with D maybe TRBD2 (6 bases). The CDR3 is 15 residues long. In germline, CDR1 is SNHLY, CDR2 FYNNEI. V was trimmed by 6 bases and J by 3 bases, leaving 18 bases between them. This CDR3 is CASSGIGVGGYEQYF. In DNA form, the CDR3 reads TGTGCCAGCAGCGGAATAGGGGTCGGGGGCTACGAGCAGTACTTC.

The chain is built from TRBV4-1 and TRBJ2-2; tentatively, D is TRBD1 (6 bases). The CDR3 runs to 16 residues. V shed 0 bases and J shed 7 bases, with 15 bases lying between them. From germline, CDR1 is MGHRA and CDR2 YSYEKL. The CDR3 DNA reads TGCGCCAGCAGCCAAGAGGGAAGGGGGTTCGGCGGGGAGCTGTTTTTT. Protein product: CASSQEGRGFGGELFF.